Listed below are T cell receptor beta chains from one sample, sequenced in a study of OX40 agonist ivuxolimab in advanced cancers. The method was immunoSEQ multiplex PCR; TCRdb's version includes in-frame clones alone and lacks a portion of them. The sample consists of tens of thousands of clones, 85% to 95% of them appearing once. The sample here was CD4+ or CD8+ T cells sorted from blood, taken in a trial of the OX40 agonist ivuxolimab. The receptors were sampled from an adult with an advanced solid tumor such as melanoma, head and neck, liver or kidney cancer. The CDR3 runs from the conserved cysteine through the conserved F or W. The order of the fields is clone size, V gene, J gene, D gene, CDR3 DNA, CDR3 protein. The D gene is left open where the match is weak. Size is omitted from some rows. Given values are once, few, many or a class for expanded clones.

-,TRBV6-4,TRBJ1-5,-,TGTGCCATTACAGGGCCCAGACATCAGCCCCAGCATTTT,CAITGPRHQPQHF
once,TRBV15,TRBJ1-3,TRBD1,TGTGCCACCAGTACCCTCGCGGGGACAGGGGCTGGAAACACCATATATTTT,CATSTLAGTGAGNTIYF
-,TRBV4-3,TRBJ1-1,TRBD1,TGCGCCAGCAGCCTCCGGGACAGGGTCTGGGATGAAGCTTTCTTT,CASSLRDRVWDEAFF
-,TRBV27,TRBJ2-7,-,TGTGCCAGCAGTTATAATTTGGGCGGGCCGCAGTACTTC,CASSYNLGGPQYF
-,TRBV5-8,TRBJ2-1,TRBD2,TGTGCCAGCAGCTTGAGTTGGGCGGGAGGCTTTTTCAATGAGCAGTTCTTC,CASSLSWAGGFFNEQFF
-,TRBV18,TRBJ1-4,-,TGTGCCAGCTCACCTCTCGAGGACGGCACAACTAATGAAAAACTGTTTTTT,CASSPLEDGTTNEKLFF
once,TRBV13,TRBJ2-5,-,TGTGCCAGCAGCGAACAGGCTTACCAAGAGACCCAGTACTTC,CASSEQAYQETQYF
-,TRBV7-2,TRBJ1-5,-,TGTGCCAGCAGGGAAGACAGCAGCAATCAGCCCCAGCATTTT,CASREDSSNQPQHF
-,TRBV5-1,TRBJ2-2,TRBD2,TGCGCCAGCAGCTTCCGGGGGGGTAACACCGGGGAGCTGTTTTTT,CASSFRGGNTGELFF
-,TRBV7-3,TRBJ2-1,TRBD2,TGTGCCAGCAGCCCCGGGACTAGCGGGTACAATGAGCAGTTCTTC,CASSPGTSGYNEQFF
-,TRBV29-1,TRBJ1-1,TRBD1,TGCAGCGTTAACCACAAACAGGGGAGCACTGAAGCTTTCTTT,CSVNHKQGSTEAFF
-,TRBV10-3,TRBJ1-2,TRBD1,TGTGCCATCACCTCTTCAGAAGGGGACAGGGTTAACTATGGCTACACCTTC,CAITSSEGDRVNYGYTF
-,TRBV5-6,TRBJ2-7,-,TGTGCCAGCAGCCCCCCAGGGGGGGGCGTCGAGCAGTACTTC,CASSPPGGGVEQYF
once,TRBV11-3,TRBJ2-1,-,TGTGCCAGCAGCAGTAGGGGAACTAGCTTCCCCAATGAGCAGTTCTTC,CASSSRGTSFPNEQFF
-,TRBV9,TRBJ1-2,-,TGTGCCAGCAGCACCGATCCCACTCCCAGAATGGGCGGCTACACCTTC,CASSTDPTPRMGGYTF
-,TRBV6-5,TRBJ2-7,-,TGTGCCAGCAGTTACTATGCTAGCTTAGAGGACGAGCAGTACTTC,CASSYYASLEDEQYF
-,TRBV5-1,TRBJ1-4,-,TGCGCCAGCAGCTTGGGCACAACTAATGAAAAACTGTTTTTT,CASSLGTTNEKLFF
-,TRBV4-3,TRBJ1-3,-,TGCGCCAGCAGCCAAGGTCGAGCTGGAAACACCATATATTTT,CASSQGRAGNTIYF
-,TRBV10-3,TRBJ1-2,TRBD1,TGTGCCATCAGTGAGCTAGAAGGGGGCCCTGGCTACACCTTC,CAISELEGGPGYTF
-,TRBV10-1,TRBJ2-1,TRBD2,TGCGCCAGCAGTGAGTCCCCTAGCGGGGGGAGTAATGAGCAGTTCTTC,CASSESPSGGSNEQFF
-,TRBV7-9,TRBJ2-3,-,TGTGCCAGCAGCTTAGGTGGGAATACGCAGTATTTT,CASSLGGNTQYF
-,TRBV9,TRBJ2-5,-,TGTGCCAGCAGCACCCCCCGGGACGGTATTTACCAAGAGACCCAGTACTTC,CASSTPRDGIYQETQYF
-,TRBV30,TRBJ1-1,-,TGTGCCTGGAGTGTAGGGGAGGGAAGAAGGGCTGAAGCTTTCTTT,CAWSVGEGRRAEAFF
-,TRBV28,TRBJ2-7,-,TGTGCCAGCAGTCTCCGATCCTCAACCTACGAGCAGTACTTC,CASSLRSSTYEQYF
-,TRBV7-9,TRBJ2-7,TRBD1,TGTGCCAGCAGCTTAGAGACAGGGTCCTCCTACGAGCAGTACTTC,CASSLETGSSYEQYF
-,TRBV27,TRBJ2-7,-,TGTGCCAGCAGTTTATACCCAGGGTACGAGCAGTACTTC,CASSLYPGYEQYF
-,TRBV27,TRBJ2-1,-,TGTGCCAGCAGTTTAGTGGCGAGCCATGAGCAGTTCTTC,CASSLVASHEQFF
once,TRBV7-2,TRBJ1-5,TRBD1,TGTGCCAGCAGCTTAGAGACCGGGACAGGGACTTATAGCAATCAGCCCCAGCATTTT,CASSLETGTGTYSNQPQHF
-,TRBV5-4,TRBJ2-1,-,TGTGCCAGCAGCTTGGATCCCGGTATGAGCTCCTACAATGAGCAGTTCTTC,CASSLDPGMSSYNEQFF
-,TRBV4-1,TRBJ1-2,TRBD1,TGCGCCAGCAGCCAAGTGTCAGGGGGCGACTATGGCTACACCTTC,CASSQVSGGDYGYTF
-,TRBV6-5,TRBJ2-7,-,TGTGCCAGCAGTTACGAGTGGCCCCCTGGCGAGCAGTACTTC,CASSYEWPPGEQYF
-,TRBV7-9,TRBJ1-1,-,TGTGCCAGCAGCTTAGCCCGGATCCGGGAGGCACTTAACACTGAAGCTTTCTTT,CASSLARIREALNTEAFF
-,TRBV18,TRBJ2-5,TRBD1,TGTGCCAGCTCACCGGACAGGGGCGGGAAAGAGACCCAGTACTTC,CASSPDRGGKETQYF
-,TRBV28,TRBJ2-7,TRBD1,TGTGCCAGCAGTTACTCCACCGGGACAGGAACTTACGAGCAGTACTTC,CASSYSTGTGTYEQYF
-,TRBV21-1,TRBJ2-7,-,TGTGCCAGCAGCAGGGATATAGGGACAGGGTCCTACGAGCAGTACTTC,CASSRDIGTGSYEQYF
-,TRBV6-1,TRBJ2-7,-,TGTGCCAGCAGGTATGGACTCGCCCGGAGGGGCGAGCAGTACTTC,CASRYGLARRGEQYF
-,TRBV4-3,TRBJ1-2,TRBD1,TGCGCCAGCAGCCAAGATTTGGCGCTACTGGGAGACAGGGACAGGAATGGCTACACCTTC,CASSQDLALLGDRDRNGYTF
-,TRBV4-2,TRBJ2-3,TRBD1,TGTGCCAGCAGCCAGGGGACAGGGGAATGGACGCGCGCAGATACGCAGTATTTT,CASSQGTGEWTRADTQYF
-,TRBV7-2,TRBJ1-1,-,TGTGCCAGCAGCTTAGTAGGAGGGGAAGCTTTCTTT,CASSLVGGEAFF